The 14 T cell receptor beta chains given below trace back to one sample, sequenced in a study of metastatic and nonmetastatic thyroid tumors. TCRdb reassembled clones from the PCR reads with MiXCR. Here the sample spans about 35,000 clones, roughly 17% being singletons. The entire patient cohort was treatment-naive prior to thyroid surgery. Sequences were obtained from blood. The receptors shown here come from a male donor with papillary thyroid cancer or a benign thyroid nodule (not recorded which). Some clones in this sample may be carry-over from other donors' samples.

This clone has at least ten counts. This chain links TRBV20-1 with TRBJ2-1, with TRBD2 identical over 9 bases. Germline lookup yields CDR1 DFQATT and CDR2 SNEGSKA (reference sequence). The CDR3 is 15 amino acids. The V segment lost 0 bases and the J segment 5 bases; nucleotides outside the gene matches: 5. CDR3 DNA sequence: TGCAGTGCTAGAGATCGGCGGGGGGGCCACAATGAGCAGTTCTTC. Translated, it gives CSARDRRGGHNEQFF.

This clone has at least ten counts. The chain couples TRBV20-1 to TRBJ2-5; the D gene is possibly TRBD1 (6 bases). CDR3 length: 13 amino acids. CDR1 is DFQATT and CDR2 is SNEGSKA in the germline V gene (reference sequence). Trimming stripped 5 bases from V and 4 bases from J, with 14 bases between. CDR3 in DNA: TGCAGTGCTTTCCGGACAGACGGAGAGACCCAGTACTTC. Protein product: CSAFRTDGETQYF.

The chain uses TRBV28 and TRBJ1-1, with D unclear. CDR3 length: 12 amino acids. Germline-derived CDR1 and CDR2 are MDHEN and SYDVKM. As DNA, the CDR3 is TGTGCTTCCCAAGAGTTTGCCACTGAAGCTTTCTTT. Translating it yields CASQEFATEAFF.

This clone was seen at least ten times. CDR3 in DNA: TGCGCCAGCAGCTTGTCGGGAGACCAGCCCCAGCATTTT. This codes for CASSLSGDQPQHF. The genes are TRBV5-1 and TRBJ1-5, with D unclear. Germline CDR1 is SGHRS and CDR2 is YFSETQ. The CDR3 sequence is 13 residues long. V lost 1 base and J lost 7, with 9 bases in between.

This clone is deemed medium-sized (0.01 to 0.1%). The V and J genes are TRBV29-1 and TRBJ2-1, with 7 bases lining up with TRBD2. Trimming cost V 4 bases and J 4 bases; bases outside gene matches: 10. The CDR3 sequence is 15 residues long. Germline V gives CDR1 SQVTM, CDR2 ANQGSEA. CDR3 protein: CSVVFLGLSYNEQFF. The DNA of the CDR3 is TGCAGCGTTGTGTTCCTGGGACTATCTTACAATGAGCAGTTCTTC.

This clone has at least ten counts. V and J are TRBV11-2 and TRBJ2-2; 9 bases fit TRBD1. This CDR3 has 16 residues. Trimming removed 1 base from V and 4 bases from J; junction bases left unmatched: 4. Germline values: CDR1 SGHAT, CDR2 FQNNGV. CDR3 amino acids: CASSLGGQGSTGELFF. The CDR3 DNA sequence: TGTGCCAGCAGCTTAGGGGGACAGGGTAGCACCGGGGAGCTGTTTTTT.

This clone showed up just a few times. The rearrangement links TRBV6-1 to TRBJ2-2; D gene uncertain. CDR3 size: 17 residues. V was pared by 5 bases and J by 2 bases, with 18 bases between. Germline V gene sequence: CDR1 MNHNS, CDR2 SASEGT. CDR3 nucleotides: TGTGCCAGCAGTCCAGAGATGGTACGGCCTAACACCGGGGAGCTGTTTTTT. Amino acid sequence: CASSPEMVRPNTGELFF.

Worth noting for this clone: Just one base apart from a much larger clone, this may be a read error. The chain combines TRBV7-9 with TRBJ2-5, with D perhaps assigned TRBD1 or TRBD2 (5 bases each). This CDR3 spans 13 amino acids. Germline CDR1 SEHNR, CDR2 FQNEAQ (reference sequence). CDR3 in DNA: TGTGCTGGGGGAGCCCAGCCTCGGGAGACCCAGTACTTC. Translating it yields CAGGAQPRETQYF.

This clone has just a few counts. One end of the junction is discordant with germline, which a read error may explain. The chain recombines TRBV6-5 with TRBJ2-3, with D maybe TRBD2 (5 bases). Germline V CDR1 and CDR2: MNHEY, SVGAGI. This CDR3 is 11 amino acids long. CDR3 loop: CVSSLAWLQYF. DNA for the CDR3: TGTGTCAGCAGTTTAGCGTGGTTGCAGTATTTT.

This clone is labeled medium-sized (0.01 to 0.1%). The chain is built from TRBV6-4 and TRBJ1-2; TRBD1 agrees at 12 bases. After removal of 2 bases from V and 7 bases from J, the junction contained 11 bases not matched to a gene. CDR1 and CDR2 (germline): MRHNA, SNTAGT. This CDR3 has 17 amino acids. The DNA of the CDR3 is TGTGCCAGCAGTGACGGTTCCGGGACAGGGGGCAGCGGTGGCTACACCTTC. It encodes CASSDGSGTGGSGGYTF.

This clone was detected many times. The gene calls are TRBV7-9 and TRBJ1-4; D unresolved. Trimming shortened V by 6 bases and J by 5 bases, and 13 bases separated the two germline ends. The germline V gene has CDR1 SEHNR and CDR2 FQNEAQ (reference sequence). The CDR3 extends over 14 amino acids. CDR3 protein: CASSSPRMNEKLFF. The CDR3 DNA follows: TGTGCCAGCAGTTCTCCCCGGATGAATGAAAAACTGTTTTTT.

This clone was detected ten times or more. This CDR3 is also generated by other DNA sequences in the sample. The V gene is TRBV2, the J gene TRBJ2-1, with D uncertain. With 3 bases removed from V and 6 bases from J, the gap between germline ends came to 9 bases. In germline, CDR1 is SNHLY, CDR2 FYNNEI. CDR3 size: 13 residues. The CDR3 nucleotides are TGTGCCAGCAGTGACGGGCAGTCCAATGAGCAGTTCTTC. Protein: CASSDGQSNEQFF.

The chain links TRBV11-2 to TRBJ1-1; D gene uncertain. V was shortened by 5 bases and J by 4 bases, with 11 bases between the two germline ends. The length of the CDR3 is 13 residues. Germline-derived CDR1 and CDR2 are SGHAT and FQNNGV. The CDR3 DNA is TGTGCCAGCAGCGTCGTTCTCGGCACTGAAGCTTTCTTT. Protein product: CASSVVLGTEAFF.

The chain is built from TRBV6-1 and TRBJ1-1; D gene unclear. The ends were cut back, 2 bases at V and 1 base at J, with 14 bases in the middle. CDR1 is MNHNS and CDR2 is SASEGT in the germline V gene. This CDR3 is 16 amino acids long. Here the CDR3 reads CASSEFLGSGNTEAFF. CDR3 nucleotides: TGTGCCAGCAGTGAATTTTTGGGCAGTGGGAACACTGAAGCTTTCTTT.